This T cell receptor beta chain was sequenced for a study of blood T cells in healthy people across ages. Overall study findings and caveats: TCR beta diversity per million T cells fell roughly linearly with age.

The CDR3 runs 19 residues. Germline CDR1 and CDR2: SGHDT and YYEEEE. The V gene end was trimmed by 4 bases and the J gene end by 3 bases; junction bases not matched to a gene: 20. In this sample, this clonotype turned up many times. The antigen is undetermined. Primed by a sample-barcoded 5' primer and a J-beta primer mix, a second PCR proceeded for roughly 6 to 12 cycles. TCRdb re-analysed the 5' RACE reads in MiXCR, keeping a single row per CDR3 protein. The table lists hundreds of thousands of distinct CDR3 sequences, under 35% of them singletons. This TCR was recovered from a woman aged 80 or older in good health. The chain joins TRBV5-6 to TRBJ2-3; TRBD1 agrees at 7 bases. Sequencing was carried out using blood. The chain's CDR3 is CASSGLQGTTITGTDTQYF. The DNA of the CDR3 is TGTGCCAGCAGCGGGCTACAGGGGACGACAATTACGGGGACAGATACGCAGTATTTT.